What follows is one T cell receptor beta chain and its context. PCR amplification relied on 60 Vbeta primers (plus 13 Jbeta primers). Clones were sequenced by immunoSEQ multiplex PCR, and TCRdb holds only the in-frame ones, with some missing. The specimen's table records 85,000 or so clones. These data originate in a study of cytomegalovirus exposure and HLA in healthy donors. The sequencing input was PBMCs. The sequence was obtained from a woman between 25 and 40 years old in good health and CMV-seronegative.

CDR3 DNA sequence: TGTGCCAGCTCACCGCAACACGATCAGCCCCAGCATTTT. Amino acid sequence: CASSPQHDQPQHF. This chain joins TRBV18 and TRBJ1-5; D remains ambiguous. The germline V gene encodes CDR1 KGHSH and CDR2 LQKENI. The CDR3 extends over 13 amino acids. V was clipped by 3 bases and J by 5 bases, with 8 bases between them.